What follows describes a single T cell receptor beta chain. The target antigen is unknown. Trimming shortened V by 5 bases and J by 8 bases, and 18 bases separated the two germline ends. The CDR3 totals 15 residues. CDR1 is LNHNV and CDR2 is YYDKDF in the germline V gene (reference sequence). Profiling relied on immunoSEQ multiplex PCR, and the TCRdb table lists in-frame clones only, not all of them. This table holds 95,000 to 110,000 clones, 75% to 85% found once. The data originate from a study of T cell clones after liver transplantation. Whole-study findings and limits: The donor-reactive repertoire was only partly measurable in two subjects, lacking donor cells. Rather than being deleted, graft donor-reactive T cells may have moved into the graft.

The chain couples TRBV15 to TRBJ1-4; maybe TRBD1 (5 bases). This TCR was sampled from a human donor who received a liver transplant. The sample consisted of CD4+ T cells from blood, taken before liver transplant. The DNA of the CDR3 is TGTGCCACCAGCGCAGGGATAAATCCAGGGGAAAAACTGTTTTTT. This gives the protein CATSAGINPGEKLFF.